This T cell receptor beta chain derives from a study of regulatory T cells in long-lasting Graves disease. The overall study: Antithyroid drugs had been given to newly diagnosed Graves' patients for under 3 months.

The CDR3 consists of 13 residues. Germline V lookup: CDR1 SQVTM, CDR2 ANQGSEA. With 6 bases removed from V and 2 bases from J, the gap between germline ends came to 13 bases. In its sample, this clonotype was seen many times. Libraries of TCR beta came from iRepertoire HTBI primers plus Arm-PCR of CDR3 regions. TCRdb re-derived calls from the multiplex PCR reads in MiXCR, one entry per CDR3 protein. There are 390,000 or so distinct CDR3 sequences in the sample; about 12% occur only once, and approximately 17% lies in the top ten. Time point given: newly diagnosed GD, antithyroid drugs for less than 3 months. From RNA extracted from PBMCs, the TCR library was made. The same sample was also studied in work on T cells in Graves' hyperthyroidism and ophthalmopathy. That paper notes: First-round RT-PCR with HTBI primers amplified the TCR CDR3 region. Blood also carried most thyroid clonotypes expanded above 0.001.

This sequence originates from a woman aged 18-30 years with Graves disease. The rearrangement joins TRBV29-1 to TRBJ1-1, with a tentative D call TRBD1 (5 bases). Sequences were derived from peripheral blood mononuclear cells (PBMCs), sampled at new diagnosis, from a patient treated with antithyroid drugs. CDR3 in amino acids: CSVSRDLNTEAFF. The CDR3 DNA sequence: TGCAGCGTGAGCCGGGACCTAAACACTGAAGCTTTCTTT.